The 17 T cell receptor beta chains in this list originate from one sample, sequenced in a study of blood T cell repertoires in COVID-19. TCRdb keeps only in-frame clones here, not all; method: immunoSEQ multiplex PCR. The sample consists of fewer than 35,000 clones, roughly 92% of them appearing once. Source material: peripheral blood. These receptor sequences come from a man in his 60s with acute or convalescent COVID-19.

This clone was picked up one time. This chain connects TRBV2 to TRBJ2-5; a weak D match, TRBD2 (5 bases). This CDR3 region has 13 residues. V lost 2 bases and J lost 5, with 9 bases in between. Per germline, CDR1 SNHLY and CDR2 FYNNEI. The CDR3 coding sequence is TGTGCCAGCAGTGAACTCGGGGTCGAGACCCAGTACTTC. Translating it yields CASSELGVETQYF.

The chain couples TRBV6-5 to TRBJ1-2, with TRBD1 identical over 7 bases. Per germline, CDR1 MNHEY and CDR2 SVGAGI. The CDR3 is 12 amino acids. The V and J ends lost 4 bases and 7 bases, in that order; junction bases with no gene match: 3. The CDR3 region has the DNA TGTGCCAGCAGTTCTCAGGGGGGTGGCTACACCTTC. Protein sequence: CASSSQGGGYTF.

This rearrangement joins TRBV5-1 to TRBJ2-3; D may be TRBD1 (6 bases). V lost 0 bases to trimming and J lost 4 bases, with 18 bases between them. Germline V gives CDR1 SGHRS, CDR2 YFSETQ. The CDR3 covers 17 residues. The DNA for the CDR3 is TGCGCCAGCAGCTTGGACTCCAGACAGGTCGACGCAGATACGCAGTATTTT. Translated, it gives CASSLDSRQVDADTQYF.

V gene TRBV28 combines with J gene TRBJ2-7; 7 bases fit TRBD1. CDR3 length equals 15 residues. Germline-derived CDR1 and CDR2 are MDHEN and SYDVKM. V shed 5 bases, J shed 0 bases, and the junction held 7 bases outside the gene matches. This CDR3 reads CASSPLRTGSYEQYV. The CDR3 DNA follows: TGTGCCAGCAGTCCCCTCCGGACAGGCTCCTACGAGCAGTACGTC.

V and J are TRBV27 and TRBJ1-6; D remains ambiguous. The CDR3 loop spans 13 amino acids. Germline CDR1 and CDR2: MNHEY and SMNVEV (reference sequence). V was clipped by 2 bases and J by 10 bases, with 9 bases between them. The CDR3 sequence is CASSLKGVSPLHF. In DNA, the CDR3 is TGTGCCAGCAGTTTAAAGGGAGTCTCACCCCTCCACTTT.

CDR3 residues: CATSDPGLAITGELFF. The CDR3 bases are TGTGCCACCAGTGATCCTGGACTAGCGATCACCGGGGAGCTGTTTTTT. J is TRBJ2-2 and V is TRBV24-1; TRBD2 agrees at 9 bases. This CDR3 spans 16 amino acids. V lost 3 bases to trimming and J lost 4 bases; unmatched junction nucleotides: 5. Germline V lookup: CDR1 KGHDR, CDR2 SFDVKD.

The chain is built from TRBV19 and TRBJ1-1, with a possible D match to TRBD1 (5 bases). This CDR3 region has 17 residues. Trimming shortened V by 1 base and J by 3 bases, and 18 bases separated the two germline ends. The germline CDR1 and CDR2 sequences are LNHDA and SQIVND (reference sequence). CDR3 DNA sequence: TGTGCCAGTAGTATAGGCCCCCGGCGGGGACGGGACACTGAAGCTTTCTTT. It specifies CASSIGPRRGRDTEAFF.

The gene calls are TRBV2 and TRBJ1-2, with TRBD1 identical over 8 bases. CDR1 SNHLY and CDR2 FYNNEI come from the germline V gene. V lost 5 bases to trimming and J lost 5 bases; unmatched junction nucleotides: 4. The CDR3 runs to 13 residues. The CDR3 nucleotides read TGTGCCAGCAGTACCGACAGGGGTTATGGCTACACCTTC. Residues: CASSTDRGYGYTF.

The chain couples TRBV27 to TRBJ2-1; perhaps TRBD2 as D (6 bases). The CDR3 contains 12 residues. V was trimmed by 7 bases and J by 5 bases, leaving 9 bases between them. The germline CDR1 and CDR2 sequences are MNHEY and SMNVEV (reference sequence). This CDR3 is CASTREDNEQFF. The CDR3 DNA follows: TGTGCCAGCACAAGGGAGGACAATGAGCAGTTCTTC.

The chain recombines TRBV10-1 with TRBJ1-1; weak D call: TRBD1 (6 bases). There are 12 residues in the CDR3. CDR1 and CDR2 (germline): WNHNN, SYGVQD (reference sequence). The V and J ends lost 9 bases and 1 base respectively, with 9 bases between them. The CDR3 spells CASMTGNTEAFF. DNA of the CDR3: TGCGCCAGTATGACAGGGAACACTGAAGCTTTCTTT.

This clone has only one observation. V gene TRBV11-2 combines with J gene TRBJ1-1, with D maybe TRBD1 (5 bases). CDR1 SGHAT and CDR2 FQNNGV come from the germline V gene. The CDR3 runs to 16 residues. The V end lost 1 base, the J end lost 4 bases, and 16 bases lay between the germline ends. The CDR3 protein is CASSLGLGSGGTEAFF. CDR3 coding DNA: TGTGCCAGCAGCTTAGGTCTCGGCTCGGGGGGCACTGAAGCTTTCTTT. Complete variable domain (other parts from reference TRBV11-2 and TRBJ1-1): EAGVAQSPRYKIIEKRQSVAFWCNPISGHATLYWYQQILGQGPKLLIQFQNNGVVDDSQLPKDRFSAERLKGVDSTLKIQPAKLEDSAVYLCASSLGLGSGGTEAFFGQGTRLTVV.

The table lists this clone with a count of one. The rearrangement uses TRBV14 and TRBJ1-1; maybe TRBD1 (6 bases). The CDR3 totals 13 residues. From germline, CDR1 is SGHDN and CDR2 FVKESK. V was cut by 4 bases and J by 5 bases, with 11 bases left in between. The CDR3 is CASSRLGGTEAFF. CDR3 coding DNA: TGTGCCAGCAGCCGGTTAGGGGGAACTGAAGCTTTCTTT.

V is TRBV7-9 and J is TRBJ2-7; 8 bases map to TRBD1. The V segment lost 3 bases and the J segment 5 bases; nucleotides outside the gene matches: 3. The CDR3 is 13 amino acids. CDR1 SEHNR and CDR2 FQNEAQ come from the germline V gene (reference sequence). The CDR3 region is CASSFGQGNEQYF. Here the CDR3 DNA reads TGTGCCAGCAGCTTTGGACAGGGAAACGAGCAGTACTTC.

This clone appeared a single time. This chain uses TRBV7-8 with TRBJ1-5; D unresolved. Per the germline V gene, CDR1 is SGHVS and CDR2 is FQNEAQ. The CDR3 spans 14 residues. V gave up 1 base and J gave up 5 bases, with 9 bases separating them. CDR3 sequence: CASSLGSTYQPQHF. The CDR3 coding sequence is TGTGCCAGCAGCTTAGGTTCTACCTATCAGCCCCAGCATTTT. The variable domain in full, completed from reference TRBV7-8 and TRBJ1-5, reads GAGVSQSPRYKVAKRGQDVALRCDPISGHVSLFWYQQALGQGPEFLTYFQNEAQLDKSGLPSDRFFAERPEGSVSTLKIQRTQQEDSAVYLCASSLGSTYQPQHFGDGTRLSIL.

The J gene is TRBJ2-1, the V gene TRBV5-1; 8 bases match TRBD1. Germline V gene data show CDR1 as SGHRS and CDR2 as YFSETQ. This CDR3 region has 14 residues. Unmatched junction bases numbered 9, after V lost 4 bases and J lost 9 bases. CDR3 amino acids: CASSDRQGTSEQFF. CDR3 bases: TGCGCCAGCAGCGACAGACAGGGGACGAGTGAGCAGTTCTTC.

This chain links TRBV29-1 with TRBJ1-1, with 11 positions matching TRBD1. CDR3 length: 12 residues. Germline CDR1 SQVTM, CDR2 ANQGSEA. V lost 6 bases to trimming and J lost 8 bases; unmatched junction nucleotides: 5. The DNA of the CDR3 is TGCAGCGTGGGAGGACAGGGGGCGGAAGCTTTCTTT. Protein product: CSVGGQGAEAFF.

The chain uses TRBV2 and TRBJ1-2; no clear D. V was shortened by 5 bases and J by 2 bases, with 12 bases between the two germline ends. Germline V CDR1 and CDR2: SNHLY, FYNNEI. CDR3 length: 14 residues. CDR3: CASSLQMTNYGYTF. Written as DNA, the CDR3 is TGTGCCAGCAGTCTTCAGATGACAAACTATGGCTACACCTTC.